The present TCR beta chain was sequenced within a study of glioma-infiltrating T cells. CDR1 and CDR2 from the germline V gene are DFQATT and SNEGSKA (reference sequence). The length of the CDR3 is 15 residues. V lost 6 bases and J lost 3; bases outside the gene matches: 11. This clonotype was seen a single time. What it recognizes is unknown. Amplification of TCR alpha and beta CDR3 regions from RNA used iRepertoire nested multiplex PCR. Input was 100-400 ng of tissue mRNA or PBMC total RNA. TCRdb itself ran the multiplex PCR reads through MiXCR, one entry per CDR3 protein. The data hold fewer than 250,000 distinct CDR3 sequences, with around 30% observed a single time. The study's findings and limits: Non-neoplastic patients had below-expected tissue-blood divergence, while all gliomas exceeded expectation.

The TCR sequence derives from a human donor with low-grade glioma or glioblastoma, undergoing nonglioma brain surgery, or in good health (not recorded which). The sequenced sample consisted of glioma tissue, nonneoplastic brain tissue, or PBMCs (not recorded which). This rearrangement joins TRBV20-1 to TRBJ2-7; 10 bases are a match to TRBD2. In nucleotides, the CDR3 is TGCAGTGCCCTCCCAGAAGCGGGAGGGCACTACGAGCAGTACTTC. This sequence encodes CSALPEAGGHYEQYF.